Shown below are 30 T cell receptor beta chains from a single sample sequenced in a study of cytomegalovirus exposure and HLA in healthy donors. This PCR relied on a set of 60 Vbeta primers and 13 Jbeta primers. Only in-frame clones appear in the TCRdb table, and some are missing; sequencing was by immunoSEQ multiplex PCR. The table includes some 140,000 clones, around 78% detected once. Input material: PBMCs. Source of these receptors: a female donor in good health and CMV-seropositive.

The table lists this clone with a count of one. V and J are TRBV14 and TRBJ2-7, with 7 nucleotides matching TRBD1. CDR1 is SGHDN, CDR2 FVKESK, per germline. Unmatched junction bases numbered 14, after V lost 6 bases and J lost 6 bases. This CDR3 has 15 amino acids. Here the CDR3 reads CASSPTGATTGEQYF. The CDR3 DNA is TGTGCCAGCAGTCCCACAGGGGCCACCACGGGCGAGCAGTACTTC.

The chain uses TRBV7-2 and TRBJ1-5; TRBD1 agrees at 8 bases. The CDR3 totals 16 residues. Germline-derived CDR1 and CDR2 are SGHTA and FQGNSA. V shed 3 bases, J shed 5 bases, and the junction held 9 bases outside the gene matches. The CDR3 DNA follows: TGTGCCAGCAGCTTGGACAGGGTGGGTTACGATCAGCCCCAGCATTTT. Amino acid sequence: CASSLDRVGYDQPQHF.

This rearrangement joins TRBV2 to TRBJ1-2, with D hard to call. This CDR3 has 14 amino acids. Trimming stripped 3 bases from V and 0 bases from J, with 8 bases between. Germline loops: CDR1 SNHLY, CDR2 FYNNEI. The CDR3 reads CASSDQATNYGYTF. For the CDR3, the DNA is TGTGCCAGCAGTGATCAGGCGACTAACTATGGCTACACCTTC.

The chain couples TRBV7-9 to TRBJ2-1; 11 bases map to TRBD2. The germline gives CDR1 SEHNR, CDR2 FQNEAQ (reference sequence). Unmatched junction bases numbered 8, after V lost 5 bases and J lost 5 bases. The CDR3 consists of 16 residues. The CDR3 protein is CASSTFGTSGDNEQFF. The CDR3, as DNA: TGTGCCAGCAGCACATTCGGGACTAGCGGCGACAATGAGCAGTTCTTC.

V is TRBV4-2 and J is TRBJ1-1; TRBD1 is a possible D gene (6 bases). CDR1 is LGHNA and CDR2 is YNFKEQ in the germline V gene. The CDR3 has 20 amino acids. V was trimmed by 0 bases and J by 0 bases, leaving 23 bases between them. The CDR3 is CASSQDISRGGIVMNTEAFF. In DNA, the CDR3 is TGTGCCAGCAGCCAAGACATTTCCCGTGGGGGCATAGTCATGAACACTGAAGCTTTCTTT.

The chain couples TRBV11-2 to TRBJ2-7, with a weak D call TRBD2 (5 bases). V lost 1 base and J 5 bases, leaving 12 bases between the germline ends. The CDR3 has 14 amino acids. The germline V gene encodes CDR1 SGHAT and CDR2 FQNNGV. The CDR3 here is CASSLGTGINEQYF. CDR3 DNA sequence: TGTGCCAGCAGCTTAGGGACCGGGATTAACGAGCAGTACTTC.

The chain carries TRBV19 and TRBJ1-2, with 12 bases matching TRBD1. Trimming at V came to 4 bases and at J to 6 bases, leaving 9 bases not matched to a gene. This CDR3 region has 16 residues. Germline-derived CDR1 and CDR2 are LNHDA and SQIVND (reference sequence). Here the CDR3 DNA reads TGTGCCAGTAGTAAATTGGGGACAGGGGGCATCCATGGCTACACCTTC. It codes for CASSKLGTGGIHGYTF.

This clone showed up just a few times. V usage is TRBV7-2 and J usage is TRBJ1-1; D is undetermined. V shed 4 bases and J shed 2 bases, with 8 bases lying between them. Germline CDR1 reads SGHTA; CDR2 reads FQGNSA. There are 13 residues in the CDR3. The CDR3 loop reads CASSSQVNTEAFF. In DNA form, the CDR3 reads TGTGCCAGCAGCTCTCAGGTCAACACTGAAGCTTTCTTT.

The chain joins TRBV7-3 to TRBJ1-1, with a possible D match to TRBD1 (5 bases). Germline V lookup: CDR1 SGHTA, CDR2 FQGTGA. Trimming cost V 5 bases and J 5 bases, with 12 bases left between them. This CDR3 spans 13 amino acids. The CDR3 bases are TGTGCCAGCAGCCCTTCAGGGATGACTGAAGCTTTCTTT. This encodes CASSPSGMTEAFF.

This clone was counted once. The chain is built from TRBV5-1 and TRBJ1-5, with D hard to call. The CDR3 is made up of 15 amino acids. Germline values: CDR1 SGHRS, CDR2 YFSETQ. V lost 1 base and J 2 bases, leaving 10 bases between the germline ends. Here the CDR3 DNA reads TGCGCCAGCAGCTTGTCGCCGGCGGGCAATCAGCCCCAGCATTTT. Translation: CASSLSPAGNQPQHF.

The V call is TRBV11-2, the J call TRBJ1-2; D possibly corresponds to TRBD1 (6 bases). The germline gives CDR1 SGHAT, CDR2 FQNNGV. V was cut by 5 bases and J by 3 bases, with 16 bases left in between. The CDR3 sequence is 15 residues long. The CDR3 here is CASSVGDTEYYGYTF. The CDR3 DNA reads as TGTGCCAGCAGCGTAGGGGACACGGAGTACTATGGCTACACCTTC.

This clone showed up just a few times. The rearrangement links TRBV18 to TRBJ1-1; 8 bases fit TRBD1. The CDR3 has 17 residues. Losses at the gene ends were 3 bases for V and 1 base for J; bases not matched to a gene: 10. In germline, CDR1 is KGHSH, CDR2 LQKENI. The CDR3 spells CASSPNQGASTNTEAFF. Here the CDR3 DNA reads TGTGCCAGCTCACCCAATCAGGGGGCCTCGACGAACACTGAAGCTTTCTTT.

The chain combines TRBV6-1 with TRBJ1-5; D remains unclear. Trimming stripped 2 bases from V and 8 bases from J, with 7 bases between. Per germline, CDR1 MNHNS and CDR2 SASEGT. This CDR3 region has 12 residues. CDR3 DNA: TGTGCCAGCAGTGAAAGGGAGAAGCCCCAGCATTTT. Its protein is CASSEREKPQHF.

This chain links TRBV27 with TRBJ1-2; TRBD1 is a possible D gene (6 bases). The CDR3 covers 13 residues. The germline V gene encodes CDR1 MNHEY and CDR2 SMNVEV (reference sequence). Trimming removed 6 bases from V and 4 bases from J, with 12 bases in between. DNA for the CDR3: TGTGCCAGCAGACCCGGACAGTTCTATGGCTACACCTTC. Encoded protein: CASRPGQFYGYTF.

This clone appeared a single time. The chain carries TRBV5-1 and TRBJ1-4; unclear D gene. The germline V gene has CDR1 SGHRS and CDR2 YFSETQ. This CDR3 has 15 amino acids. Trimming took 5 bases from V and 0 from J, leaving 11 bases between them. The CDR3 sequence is CASRTDIATNEKLFF. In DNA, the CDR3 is TGCGCCAGCAGAACCGACATTGCAACTAATGAAAAACTGTTTTTT.

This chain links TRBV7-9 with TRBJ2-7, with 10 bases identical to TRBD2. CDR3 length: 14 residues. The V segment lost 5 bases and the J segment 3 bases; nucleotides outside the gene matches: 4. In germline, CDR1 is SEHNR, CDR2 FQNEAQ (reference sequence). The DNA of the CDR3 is TGTGCCAGCAGCCTCGGACTAGCGGACTACGAGCAGTACTTC. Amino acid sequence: CASSLGLADYEQYF.

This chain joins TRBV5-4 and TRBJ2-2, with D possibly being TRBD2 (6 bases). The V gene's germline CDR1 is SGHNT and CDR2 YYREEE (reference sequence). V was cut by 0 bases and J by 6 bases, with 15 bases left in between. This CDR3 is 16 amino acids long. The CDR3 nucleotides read TGTGCCAGCAGCTTGGCCGCGGGCGGGGCATCCGGGGAGCTGTTTTTT. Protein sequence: CASSLAAGGASGELFF.

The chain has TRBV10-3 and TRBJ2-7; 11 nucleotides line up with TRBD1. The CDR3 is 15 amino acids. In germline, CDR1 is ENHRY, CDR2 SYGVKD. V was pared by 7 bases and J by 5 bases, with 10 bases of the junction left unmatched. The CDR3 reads CAINRGGQGANEQYF. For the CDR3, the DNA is TGTGCCATCAACAGAGGAGGACAGGGGGCTAACGAGCAGTACTTC.

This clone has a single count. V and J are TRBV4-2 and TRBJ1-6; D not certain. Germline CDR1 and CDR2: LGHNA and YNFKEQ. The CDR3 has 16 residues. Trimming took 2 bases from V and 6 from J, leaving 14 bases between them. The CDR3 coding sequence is TGTGCCAGCAGCCAATCAGGCGCCAGTTTTAATTCACCCCTCCACTTT. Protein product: CASSQSGASFNSPLHF.

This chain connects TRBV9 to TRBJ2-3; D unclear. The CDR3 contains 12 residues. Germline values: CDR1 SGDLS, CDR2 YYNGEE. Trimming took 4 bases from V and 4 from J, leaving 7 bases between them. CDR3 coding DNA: TGTGCCAGCAGCCCTCGGGCAGATACGCAGTATTTT. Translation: CASSPRADTQYF.

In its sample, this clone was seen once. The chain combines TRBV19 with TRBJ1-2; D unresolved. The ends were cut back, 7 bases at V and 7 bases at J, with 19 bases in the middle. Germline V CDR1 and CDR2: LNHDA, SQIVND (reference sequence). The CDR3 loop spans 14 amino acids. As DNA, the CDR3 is TGTGCCAGTAACGAACAGTTTGGGCTAAGTGGCTACACCTTC. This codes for CASNEQFGLSGYTF. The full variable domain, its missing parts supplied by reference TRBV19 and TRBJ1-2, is DGGITQSPKYLFRKEGQNVTLSCEQNLNHDAMYWYRQDPGQGLRLIYYSQIVNDFQKGDIAEGYSVSREKKESFPLTVTSAQKNPTAFYLCASNEQFGLSGYTFGSGTRLTVV.

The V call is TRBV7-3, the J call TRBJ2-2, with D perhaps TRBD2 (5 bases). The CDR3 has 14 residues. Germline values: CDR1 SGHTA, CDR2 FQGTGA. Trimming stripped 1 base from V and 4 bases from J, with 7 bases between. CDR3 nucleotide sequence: TGTGCCAGCAGCTTAAGCGGGTCCACCGGGGAGCTGTTTTTT. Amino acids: CASSLSGSTGELFF.

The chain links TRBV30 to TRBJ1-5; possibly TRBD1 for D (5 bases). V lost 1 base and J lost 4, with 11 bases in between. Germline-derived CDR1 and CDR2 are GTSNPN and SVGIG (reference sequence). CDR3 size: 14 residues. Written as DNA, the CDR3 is TGTGCCTGGAGTGAGACAGCGACTAATCAGCCCCAGCATTTT. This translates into CAWSETATNQPQHF.

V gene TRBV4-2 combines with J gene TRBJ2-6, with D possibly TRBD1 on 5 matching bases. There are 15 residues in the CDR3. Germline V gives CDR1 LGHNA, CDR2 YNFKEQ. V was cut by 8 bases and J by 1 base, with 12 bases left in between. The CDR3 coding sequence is TGTGCCAGCCATTTAGGGGCATCTGGGGCCAACGTCCTGACTTTC. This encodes CASHLGASGANVLTF.

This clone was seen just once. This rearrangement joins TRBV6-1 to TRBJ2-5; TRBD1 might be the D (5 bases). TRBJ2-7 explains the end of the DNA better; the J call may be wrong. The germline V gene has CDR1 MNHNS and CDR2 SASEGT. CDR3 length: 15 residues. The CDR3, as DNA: TGTGCCAGCAGTGTAGACAGCGCGAGCTCCTACGAGCAGTACTTC. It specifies CASSVDSASSYEQYF.

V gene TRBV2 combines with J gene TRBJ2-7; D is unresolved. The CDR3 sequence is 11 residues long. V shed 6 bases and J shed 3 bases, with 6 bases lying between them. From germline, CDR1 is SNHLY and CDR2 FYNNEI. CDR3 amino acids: CASRASYEQYF. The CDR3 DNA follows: TGTGCCAGCAGGGCAAGCTACGAGCAGTACTTC.

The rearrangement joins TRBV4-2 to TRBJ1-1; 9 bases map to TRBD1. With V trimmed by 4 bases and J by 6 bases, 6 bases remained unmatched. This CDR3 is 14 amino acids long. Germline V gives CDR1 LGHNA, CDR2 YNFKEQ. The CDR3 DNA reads TGTGCCAGCAGCCTACAGGGGGCGGGCGCTGAAGCTTTCTTT. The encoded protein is CASSLQGAGAEAFF.

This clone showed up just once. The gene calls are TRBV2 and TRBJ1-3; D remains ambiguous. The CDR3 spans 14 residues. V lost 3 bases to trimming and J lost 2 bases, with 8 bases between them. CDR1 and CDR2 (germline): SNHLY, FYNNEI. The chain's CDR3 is CASSDFIAGNTIYF. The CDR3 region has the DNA TGTGCCAGCAGTGATTTCATTGCTGGAAACACCATATATTTT.

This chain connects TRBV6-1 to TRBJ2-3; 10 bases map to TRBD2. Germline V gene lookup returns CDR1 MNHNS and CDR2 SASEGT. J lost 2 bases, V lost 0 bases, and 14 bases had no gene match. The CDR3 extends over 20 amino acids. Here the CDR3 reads CASSEALRVSLAGFTDTQYF. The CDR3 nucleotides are TGTGCCAGCAGTGAAGCGCTTCGGGTTTCACTAGCGGGGTTCACAGATACGCAGTATTTT.

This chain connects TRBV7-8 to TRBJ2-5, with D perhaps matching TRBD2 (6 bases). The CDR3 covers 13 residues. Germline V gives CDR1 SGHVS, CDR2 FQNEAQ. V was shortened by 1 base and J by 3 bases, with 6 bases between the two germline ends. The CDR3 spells CASSLGGEETQYF. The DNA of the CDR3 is TGTGCCAGCAGCTTAGGCGGGGAAGAGACCCAGTACTTC.